This T cell receptor beta chain appears in the sequencing data of a study of blood T cell repertoires in COVID-19. Background on the study: Both acute and convalescent COVID-19 samples were obtained from the United States, Italy and Spain.

V lost 5 bases and J 7 bases, leaving 17 bases between the germline ends. The CDR3 has 14 amino acids. Germline values: CDR1 MGHRA, CDR2 YSYEKL. Using immunoSEQ multiplex PCR, the repertoire was profiled, and TCRdb retains in-frame clones only, with some absent. The repertoire includes about 270,000 clones, 70% to 90% of them detected once, and 12% sits in the top ten. This clone came up a few times. This clonotype was sampled from a woman younger than 45 with COVID-19, enrolled during active disease. The source material was peripheral blood. V and J are TRBV4-1 and TRBJ1-2, with D possibly matching TRBD1 (6 bases). DNA for the CDR3: TGCGCCAGCAGCGCTACAACAGGGAATCTTGGCTACACCTTC. This gives the protein CASSATTGNLGYTF.